What follows describes a single T cell receptor (beta chain). No cognate antigen has been identified for it. Per-base quality was not reported, and no clone a single base away is much larger than it. The treatment or condition label, as the study defines it: live attenuated yellow fever vaccine strain. Two biological replicates of bulk PBMCs were collected at each blood-draw timepoint. PBMCs were isolated from peripheral blood using a standard Ficoll-Paque protocol. TriZol was used to extract RNA from bulk PBMCs, from CD4 and CD8 fractions, and from dextramer-positive and dextramer-negative fractions. Based on the germline V gene, the CDR1 and CDR2 sequences are SGHAT and FQNNGV. V is clipped by 5 bases and J by 7 bases, and the sequence between their germline boundaries is 20 bases long. From the cysteine up to the phenylalanine, the CDR3 has a length of 15 residues. Just the 45-base CDR3 DNA is kept, in frame starting at base 1.

The sample belongs to a study of T cells after yellow fever vaccination (dated by TCRdb to about 2019). About the investigation overall: Libraries from fractions with low cell numbers were prepared with the SMART-Seq v4 Ultra Low Input RNA kit. Blood was drawn at multiple timepoints before and after primary and secondary immunization, with bulk PBMC replicates and cell subsets isolated. To follow T-cell clones before and after both primary and booster YFV17D yellow fever vaccination, bulk TCR alpha and beta repertoires underwent longitudinal sequencing. Two healthy male donors, one aged 18 to 30 and one aged 30 to 40 years, were included in the cohort. Overall results and qualifications from the work: The study included only two donors, which limits how far the findings can be generalized. A small fraction of clonotypes showed up in both the CD4 and CD8 compartments, probably as a result of convergent recombination. Compared with the primary T-cell response, the secondary T-cell response was faster but weaker, reaching its peak on day 5 rather than on day 15. Because abundant contaminating clonotypes from the bulk population could be contained in FACS-sorted repertoires, computational filtering was required. Most clones expanded after primary vaccination (about 95% of CD4 and roughly 90% of CD8) were re-detected after the booster, suggesting that broad memory maintenance occurred.

TCR cDNA was made using 5'RACE template switching, a step that added a universal primer site and unique molecular identifiers. Priming of cDNA synthesis was performed from both the TCR alpha and TCR beta constant segments. Library amplification used two PCR steps, and the second PCR step added sample barcodes and sequencing adapters. Sequencing of the libraries was done on either Illumina HiSeq 2500 (2x100 bp) or NovaSeq (2x150 bp). On the study's bioinformatics: MIGEC was used to demultiplex reads and collapse the reads into UMI consensus sequences, and MiXCR was used for V(D)J alignment. Vaccine-responding clonotypes were identified with edgeR using replicate PBMC samples, with FDR below 0.01 and a log2 fold change above 5 up to day 15 being required. Each bulk clonotype was labeled CD4 or CD8 based on which sequenced repertoire, CD4 or CD8, contained the clonotype at higher abundance. TCRdb trimmed the raw reads at Q25, called clones with MiXCR and kept productive beta chains. Each entry is one CDR3 protein sequence, shown with its most common DNA and genes. These V and J calls rely on TCRdb rather than the paper's analysis. In all, the sample holds a few hundred thousand distinct CDR3 sequences, and roughly 8.4% of those were seen once. The ten biggest clones cover roughly 18% of the sample.

The sequences come from PBMCs, collected approximately 40 days after the first yellow fever vaccination. This chain joins TRBV11-2 to TRBJ1-1, with a tentative D gene TRBD1 over 5 matching bases. The receptor was isolated from a man aged 18 to 30 who received the YFV17D yellow fever vaccine. The nucleotide sequence is given as TGTGCCAGCAGCCGGTTGGGGGGGGGATCTGTTGAAGCTTTCTTT. This is translated as CASSRLGGGSVEAFF.